Listed below are T cell receptor beta chains from one sample, sequenced in a study of T cell changes during pregnancy in multiple sclerosis. TCRdb's table, derived via immunoSEQ multiplex PCR, lists solely in-frame clones and lacks some. Among roughly 93,000 clones listed, 85% to 95% were seen once. The sample was peripheral blood, taken after pregnancy. These receptors were obtained from a female donor with multiple sclerosis, enrolled in a pregnancy study. Both conserved end residues are part of each CDR3. D genes are given only for firm matches. The listing skips clone size in some rows; elsewhere it reads once, few, many or a size class.

. | TRBJ1-4 | . | TRBV7-2 | CASSLVGTQNEKLFF | TGTGCCAGCAGCTTAGTTGGGACTCAAAATGAAAAACTGTTTTTT
. | TRBJ1-2 | . | TRBV2 | CASRDSETEIYGYTF | TGTGCCAGCAGGGACAGCGAAACCGAGATCTATGGCTACACCTTC
TRBD2 | TRBJ2-3 | . | TRBV15 | CATSRGATSGKGTDTQYF | TGTGCCACCAGCAGAGGCGCGACTAGCGGGAAAGGCACAGATACGCAGTATTTT
TRBD1 | TRBJ1-5 | once | TRBV19 | CASTKITRDRTQPQHF | TGTGCCAGTACCAAAATTACCCGGGACAGGACTCAGCCCCAGCATTTT
TRBD2 | TRBJ2-7 | . | TRBV19 | CASSAPGLAGEWGYEQYF | TGTGCCAGTAGTGCACCTGGACTAGCGGGAGAATGGGGCTACGAGCAGTACTTC
. | TRBJ2-1 | once | TRBV7-6 | CASSYTGYHEQFF | TGTGCCAGCAGCTACACAGGGTACCATGAGCAGTTCTTC
TRBD2 | TRBJ2-1 | once | TRBV4-2 | CASSHAGLAGAGDEQFF | TGTGCCAGCAGCCATGCTGGACTAGCGGGGGCCGGGGATGAGCAGTTCTTC
TRBD1 | TRBJ2-3 | . | TRBV6-1 | CASSGGQGTDTQYF | TGTGCCAGCAGTGGGGGACAGGGCACAGATACGCAGTATTTT
. | TRBJ1-5 | . | TRBV7-8 | CASSLAYSNQPQHF | TGTGCCAGCAGCTTAGCCTACAGTAATCAGCCCCAGCATTTT
TRBD2 | TRBJ2-7 | . | TRBV5-4 | CASSLGLTSGDAYEQYF | TGTGCCAGCAGCTTGGGCTTGACTAGCGGAGACGCCTACGAGCAGTACTTC
TRBD1 | TRBJ1-5 | . | TRBV7-2 | CASSTGQGAHQPQHF | TGTGCCAGCAGCACCGGACAGGGGGCACATCAGCCCCAGCATTTT
TRBD2 | TRBJ2-7 | once | TRBV7-8 | CASSLAGTSGSYEQYF | TGTGCCAGCAGCTTAGCCGGGACTAGCGGATCCTACGAGCAGTACTTC
TRBD1 | TRBJ2-7 | . | TRBV6-1 | CASSKGTGVPYEQYF | TGTGCCAGCAGTAAAGGGACAGGGGTCCCCTACGAGCAGTACTTC
TRBD1 | TRBJ2-1 | . | TRBV7-2 | CASSLLGQGGQQFF | TGTGCCAGCAGCTTACTAGGACAGGGAGGCCAGCAGTTCTTC
. | TRBJ2-3 | . | TRBV15 | CATCPGVSDTQYF | TGTGCCACCTGTCCGGGGGTGTCAGATACGCAGTATTTT
TRBD2 | TRBJ2-1 | . | TRBV7-9 | CASRSTSGPITYNEQFF | TGTGCCAGCAGATCGACTAGCGGGCCGATCACCTACAATGAGCAGTTCTTC
TRBD2 | TRBJ2-1 | . | TRBV7-2 | CASSLLSTSGGGDEQFF | TGTGCCAGCAGCTTACTTTCGACTAGCGGGGGGGGCGATGAGCAGTTCTTC
. | TRBJ2-5 | . | TRBV6-6 | CASSHPGTQYF | TGTGCCAGCAGCCACCCCGGGACCCAGTACTTC
. | TRBJ1-6 | . | TRBV5-1 | CASSLAGVDSPLHF | TGCGCCAGCAGCTTGGCAGGGGTAGATTCACCCCTCCACTTT
. | TRBJ1-3 | . | TRBV6-5 | CASSPSGAGNTIYF | TGTGCCAGCAGTCCCTCCGGGGCTGGAAACACCATATATTTT
TRBD1 | TRBJ2-1 | . | TRBV6-5 | CASSPGTGLYNEQFF | TGTGCCAGCAGCCCCGGGACAGGGCTTTACAATGAGCAGTTCTTC
. | TRBJ1-1 | few | TRBV7-3 | CASSAHTNTEAFF | TGTGCCAGCAGCGCCCACACGAACACTGAAGCTTTCTTT
TRBD1 | TRBJ2-5 | . | TRBV7-9 | CASSDRGGETQYF | TGTGCCAGCTCGGACAGGGGCGGGGAGACCCAGTACTTC
. | TRBJ1-1 | . | TRBV29-1 | CSVAPGLSTEAFF | TGCAGCGTTGCTCCGGGTTTGAGCACTGAAGCTTTCTTT
. | TRBJ1-3 | once | TRBV2 | CASSEGWASGNTIYF | TGTGCCAGCAGTGAAGGTTGGGCCTCTGGAAACACCATATATTTT
TRBD1 | TRBJ1-2 | . | TRBV7-9 | CASSGTGGQLSGGYTF | TGTGCCAGCAGCGGGACAGGGGGGCAATTGAGCGGTGGCTACACCTTC
TRBD2 | TRBJ2-5 | . | TRBV9 | CASSPGLGYEGETQYF | TGTGCCAGCAGCCCAGGACTAGGATACGAGGGAGAGACCCAGTACTTC
TRBD2 | TRBJ2-3 | . | TRBV5-1 | CASSLRGGPRTDTQYF | TGCGCCAGCTCTCTCCGGGGGGGGCCGCGCACAGATACGCAGTATTTT
TRBD2 | TRBJ2-3 | once | TRBV29-1 | CSVLQREGDTQYF | TGCAGCGTTTTACAGCGGGAGGGAGATACGCAGTATTTT
. | TRBJ2-7 | . | TRBV9 | CASSVAGDYYEQYF | TGTGCCAGCAGCGTAGCAGGGGACTACTACGAGCAGTACTTC
TRBD1 | TRBJ2-1 | . | TRBV11-2 | CASSSQGIEQFF | TGTGCCAGCAGCTCACAGGGGATTGAGCAGTTCTTC
. | TRBJ1-2 | . | TRBV6-5 | CASSYSPPGFYGYTF | TGTGCCAGCAGTTACTCCCCTCCGGGGTTCTATGGCTACACCTTC
. | TRBJ2-7 | . | TRBV6-5 | CASSRPRGSREQYF | TGTGCCAGCAGCCGTCCCAGGGGTTCGCGAGAGCAGTACTTC
TRBD1 | TRBJ1-4 | few | TRBV29-1 | CSVEVRTGDFATNEKLFF | TGCAGCGTTGAAGTGCGGACAGGGGACTTCGCAACTAATGAAAAACTGTTTTTT
. | TRBJ1-1 | . | TRBV27 | CASSLGGITEAFF | TGTGCCAGCAGTTTGGGGGGAATAACTGAAGCTTTCTTT
. | TRBJ2-7 | . | TRBV6-5 | CASSITGFSEQYF | TGTGCCAGCAGCATTACAGGATTCTCCGAGCAGTACTTC
. | TRBJ1-3 | . | TRBV28 | CASSSFADRSSPSGNTIYF | TGTGCCAGCAGTTCTTTCGCGGACAGATCTTCTCCATCTGGAAACACCATATATTTT
TRBD1 | TRBJ2-1 | . | TRBV4-3 | CASSPRTGPPYNEQFF | TGCGCCAGCAGCCCTCGGACAGGGCCTCCCTACAATGAGCAGTTCTTC
. | TRBJ1-2 | . | TRBV4-3 | CASSQDSGSATNYGYTF | TGCGCCAGCAGCCAAGATTCAGGGTCGGCAACTAACTATGGCTACACCTTC
TRBD1 | TRBJ2-7 | . | TRBV9 | CASSVGQSESYEQYF | TGTGCCAGCAGCGTGGGACAGTCTGAATCCTACGAGCAGTACTTC
TRBD2 | TRBJ2-7 | . | TRBV27 | CASSPRLAHYEQYF | TGTGCCAGCAGTCCTAGACTAGCGCACTACGAGCAGTACTTC
TRBD2 | TRBJ2-3 | . | TRBV4-1 | CASSQESAGGTDTQYF | TGCGCCAGCAGCCAAGAATCAGCGGGAGGAACAGATACGCAGTATTTT
. | TRBJ1-6 | . | TRBV4-1 | CASSQDTGLYSPLHF | TGCGCCAGCAGCCAAGACACAGGGCTCTATTCACCCCTCCACTTT
TRBD1 | TRBJ2-5 | . | TRBV30 | CAWMRTGDQETQYF | TGTGCCTGGATGAGGACAGGGGACCAAGAGACCCAGTACTTC
TRBD2 | TRBJ2-1 | . | TRBV6-4 | CASSATGTSGRNEQFF | TGTGCCAGCAGTGCCACCGGGACTAGCGGGAGGAATGAGCAGTTCTTC
. | TRBJ1-2 | . | TRBV15 | CATSREGGGNYGYTF | TGTGCCACCAGCAGAGAGGGGGGGGGAAACTATGGCTACACCTTC
. | TRBJ1-2 | . | TRBV6-1 | CASSDWGAGYTF | TGTGCCAGCAGTGATTGGGGCGCGGGCTACACCTTC
TRBD1 | TRBJ2-1 | . | TRBV4-1 | CASRETGGNEQFF | TGCGCCAGCAGAGAGACAGGGGGGAATGAGCAGTTCTTC
. | TRBJ2-7 | . | TRBV7-8 | CASRPLDGIYEQYF | TGTGCCAGCAGGCCCCTGGACGGGATTTACGAGCAGTACTTC